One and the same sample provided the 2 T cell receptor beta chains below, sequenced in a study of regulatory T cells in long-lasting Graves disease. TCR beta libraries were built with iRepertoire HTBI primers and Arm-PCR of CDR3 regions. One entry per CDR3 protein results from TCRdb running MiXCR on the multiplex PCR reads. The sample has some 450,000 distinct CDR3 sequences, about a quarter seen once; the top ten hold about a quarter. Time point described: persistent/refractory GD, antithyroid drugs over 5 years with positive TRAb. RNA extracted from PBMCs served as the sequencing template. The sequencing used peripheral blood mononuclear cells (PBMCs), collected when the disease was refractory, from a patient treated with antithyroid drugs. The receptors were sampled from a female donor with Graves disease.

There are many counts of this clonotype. The CDR3 bases are TGTGCCATCAGCAGGGGCCAAGCAACTAATGAAAAACTGTTTTTT. Its translation: CAISRGQATNEKLFF. This chain uses TRBV10-3 with TRBJ1-4; a possible D gene is TRBD1 (6 bases). Trimming shortened V by 6 bases and J by 0 bases, and 11 bases separated the two germline ends. This CDR3 comprises 15 residues. In germline, CDR1 is ENHRY, CDR2 SYGVKD.

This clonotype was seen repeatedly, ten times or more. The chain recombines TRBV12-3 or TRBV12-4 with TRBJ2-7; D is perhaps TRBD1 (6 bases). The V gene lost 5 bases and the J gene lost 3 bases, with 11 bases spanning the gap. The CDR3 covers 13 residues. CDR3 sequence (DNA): TGTGCCAGCAGTCAGTTACAGGGCTACGAGCAGTACTTC. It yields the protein CASSQLQGYEQYF.